The rows below give T cell receptor beta chains drawn from one sample of a study of breast tumors, draining lymph nodes, adjacent tissues. TCRdb reprocessed the multiplex PCR reads with MiXCR, giving one entry per CDR3 protein. The data show approximately 63,000 distinct CDR3 sequences, roughly 59% seen once. Sequenced sample: breast tumor tissue. All receptors derive from a female donor with breast cancer. Some clones in this sample may be carry-over from other donors' samples. The CDR3 runs from the conserved cysteine through the conserved F or W. D genes are given only for firm matches. Expanded clones are given a class, and other clones once, few, many or no size at all.

clone size	V gene	D gene	J gene	CDR3 DNA	CDR3 protein
many	TRBV6-5	-	TRBJ1-5	TGTGCCAGCAGTTACAGTAGCAATCAGCCCCAGCATTTT	CASSYSSNQPQHF
many	TRBV20-1	-	TRBJ2-7	TGCAGTGCCACACCCCCCCCATCTTACGAGCAGTACTTC	CSATPPPSYEQYF
-	TRBV9	TRBD1	TRBJ2-7	TGTGCCAGCAGCGTAGGCAGGGGGTCGTTCGAGCAGTACTTC	CASSVGRGSFEQYF
-	TRBV29-1	TRBD2	TRBJ2-3	TGCAGCGTCGAGACTAGCGGGGGGTCGGATACGCAGTATTTT	CSVETSGGSDTQYF
-	TRBV29-1	-	TRBJ2-1	TGCAGCGTTGCCAATACGAGGTCCTACAATGAGCAGTTCTTC	CSVANTRSYNEQFF
-	TRBV7-2	-	TRBJ1-3	TGTGCCAGCAGCTTAGACCAGGGCGCTGGAAACACCATATATTTT	CASSLDQGAGNTIYF
-	TRBV7-2	-	TRBJ2-5	TGTGCCAGCAGCTTAGGGACGGGGGGCAAGACCCAGTACTTC	CASSLGTGGKTQYF
many	TRBV2	-	TRBJ1-6	TGTGCCAGCAGTGAAAGGGCAGGGCGAGGGTCACCCCTCCACTTT	CASSERAGRGSPLHF
-	TRBV20-1	-	TRBJ1-6	TGCAGTGCTAGAGGGGCAGGGGACAACTATAATTCACCCCTCCACTTT	CSARGAGDNYNSPLHF
-	TRBV6-1	TRBD1	TRBJ1-5	TGTGCCAGCAGTGGGGTGGGACAGCACACTCAGCCCCAGCATTTT	CASSGVGQHTQPQHF
-	TRBV7-9	-	TRBJ1-2	TGTGCCAGCAGTTGGGCAGGGAACTATGGCTACACCTTC	CASSWAGNYGYTF
-	TRBV20-1	TRBD1	TRBJ1-2	TGCAGTGCTTCAGACCCCGGGACAGCTAACTATGGCTACACCTTC	CSASDPGTANYGYTF
-	TRBV19	TRBD2	TRBJ2-7	TGTACCAGTAGCCTTCGAGCAGGGAGGGCCTATGAGCAGTACTTC	CTSSLRAGRAYEQYF